This record looks at one TCR beta chain sequence and its context. It has no known antigen specificity. Nothing much larger sits one base from this clone, and base qualities are not available. From V the trimming removes 0 bases and from J it removes 7 bases, while the gene matches leave 8 bases of the junction unaccounted for. For CDR1 and CDR2, the germline V gene lists LGHNA and YSLEER. The CDR3 holds 16 amino acids from the cysteine to the phenylalanine. Only the CDR3 DNA stays, 48 bases, in frame from base 1. The sample belongs to a study of blood T cell repertoires in COVID-19 (TCRdb year 2020). In terms of the full investigation: The collaborator samples originated in the United States, Italy and Spain and spanned the acute and convalescent phases of COVID-19. The prospective study material was composed of cDNA or gDNA derived from T cells, B-cell-depleted T cells, or PBMCs. Subjects who had been exposed to COVID-19, were actively infected with it, or had recovered from it provided the deeply sampled blood TCRbeta repertoires that made up the dataset. The repertoires were made available in a free public database intended to serve as a resource for research on the immune response to SARS-CoV-2. Samples were obtained from the ongoing ImmuneRACE study (first 160 participants) and from about 1,300 subjects provided by 6 global collaborators. A de-identified subject ID, COVID-19 status, age in years and sex were almost always included in the sample metadata. Where HLA class I and class II types were available, the types were taken from metadata supplied by the sample provider, not from assay-based typing. What the authors observed across the whole study: The quantity of clinical and demographic metadata differed by source and by participant and was supplied without curation.

Whole blood was collected in K2EDTA tubes by collaborating institutions according to the institutions' own protocols. For TCRbeta analysis, collaborator samples were shipped as frozen whole blood, as isolated PBMCs, or as DNA extracted from either sample type. The immunoSEQ Assay, a bias-controlled multiplex PCR, was used to amplify TCRbeta CDR3 regions from genomic DNA. The original pipeline was this. The number of nucleated cells in each sample was estimated from the amplification of reference gene primers within the assay. Sequence reads were collapsed and filtered to measure the absolute abundance of every unique TCRbeta CDR3 rearrangement. For each sample, productive Simpson clonality was calculated by taking the square root of Simpson's diversity index across productive rearrangements. TCRdb stores this immuneACCESS table with in-frame sequences only. Part of the clones is absent; in the studies checked, under half of the shortfall reflects unresolved V genes, and no reason is known for the rest. V, J and clone size derive from that table, while D and trimming were established from the DNA sequence. Across this sample there are 190,000 or so clones, with about 83% seen only once. The ten most abundant clones make up 2.9% of the sample.

The chain employs TRBV4-3 and TRBJ1-4, with TRBD1 matching 7 junction bases. The sample consisted of peripheral blood. This clonotype was obtained from a man aged 50-60 years with active or convalescent COVID-19. The CDR3 region has the sequence CASSQEGGRGPEKLFF. In nucleotide form, the sequence is TGCGCCAGCAGCCAAGAAGGGGGCAGGGGCCCTGAAAAACTGTTTTTT.